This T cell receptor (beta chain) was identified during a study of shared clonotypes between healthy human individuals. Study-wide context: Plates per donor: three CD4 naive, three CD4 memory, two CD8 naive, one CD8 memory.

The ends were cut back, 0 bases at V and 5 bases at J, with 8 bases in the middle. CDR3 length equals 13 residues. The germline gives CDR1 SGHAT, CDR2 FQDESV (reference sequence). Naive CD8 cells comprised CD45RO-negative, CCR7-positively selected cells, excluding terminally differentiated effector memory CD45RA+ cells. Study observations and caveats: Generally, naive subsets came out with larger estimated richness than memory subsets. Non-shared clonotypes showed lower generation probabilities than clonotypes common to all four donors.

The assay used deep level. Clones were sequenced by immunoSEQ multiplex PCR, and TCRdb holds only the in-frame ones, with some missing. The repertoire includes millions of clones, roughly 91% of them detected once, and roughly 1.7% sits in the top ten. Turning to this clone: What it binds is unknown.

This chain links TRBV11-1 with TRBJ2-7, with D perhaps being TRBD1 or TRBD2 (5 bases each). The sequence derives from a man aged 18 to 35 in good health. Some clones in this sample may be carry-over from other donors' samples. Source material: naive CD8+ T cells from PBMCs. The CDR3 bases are TGTGCCAGCAGCTTAGCTGAGGGGAACGAGCAGTACTTC. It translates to CASSLAEGNEQYF.